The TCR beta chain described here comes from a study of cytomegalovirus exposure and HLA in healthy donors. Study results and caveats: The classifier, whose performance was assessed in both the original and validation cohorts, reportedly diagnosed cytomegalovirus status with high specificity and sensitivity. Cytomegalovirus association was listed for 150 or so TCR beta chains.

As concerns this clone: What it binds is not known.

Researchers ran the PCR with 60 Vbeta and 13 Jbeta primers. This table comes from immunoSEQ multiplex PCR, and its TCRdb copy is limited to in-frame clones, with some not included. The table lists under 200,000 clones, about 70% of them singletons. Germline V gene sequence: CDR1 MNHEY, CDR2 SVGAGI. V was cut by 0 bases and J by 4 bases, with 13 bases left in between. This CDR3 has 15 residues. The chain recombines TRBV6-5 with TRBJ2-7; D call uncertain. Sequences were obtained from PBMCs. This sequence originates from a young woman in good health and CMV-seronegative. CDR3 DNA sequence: TGTGCCAGCAGTTACTCGGCTGGTCCAAATTACGAGCAGTACTTC. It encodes CASSYSAGPNYEQYF.